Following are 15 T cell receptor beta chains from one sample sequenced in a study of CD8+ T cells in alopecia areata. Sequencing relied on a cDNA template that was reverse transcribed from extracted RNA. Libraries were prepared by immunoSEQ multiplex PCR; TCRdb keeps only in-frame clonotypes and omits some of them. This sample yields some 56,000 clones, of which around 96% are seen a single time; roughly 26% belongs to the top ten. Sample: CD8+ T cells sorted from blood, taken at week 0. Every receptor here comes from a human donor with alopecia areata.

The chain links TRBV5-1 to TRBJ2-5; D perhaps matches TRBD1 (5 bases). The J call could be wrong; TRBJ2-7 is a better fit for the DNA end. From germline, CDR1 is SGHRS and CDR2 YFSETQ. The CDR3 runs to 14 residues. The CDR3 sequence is CASSPTTAVYEQYF. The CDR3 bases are TGCGCCAGCAGCCCCACGACAGCCGTCTACGAGCAGTACTTC.

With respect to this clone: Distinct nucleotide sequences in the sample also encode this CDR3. The CDR3 sequence is CASSQSAGAAKNIQYF. The CDR3 bases are TGTGCCAGCAGCCAATCGGCGGGGGCGGCCAAAAACATTCAGTACTTC. The gene calls are TRBV14 and TRBJ2-4, with D perhaps matching TRBD2 (7 bases). Looked up from germline, CDR1 is SGHDN and CDR2 is FVKESK. This CDR3 has 16 residues. The ends were cut back, 2 bases at V and 1 base at J, with 12 bases in the middle.

The CDR3 loop reads CASGLGAKNIQYF. In DNA, the CDR3 is TGTGCCAGCGGCTTGGGGGCCAAAAACATTCAGTACTTC. This rearrangement joins TRBV27 to TRBJ2-4, with unresolved D. The length of the CDR3 is 13 residues. Trimming removed 8 bases from V and 1 base from J, with 9 bases in between. The germline gives CDR1 MNHEY, CDR2 SMNVEV (reference sequence).

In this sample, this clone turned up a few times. The CDR3 sequence: CASSSGADTQYF. CDR3 sequence (DNA): TGTGCCAGCTCGTCTGGGGCAGATACGCAGTATTTT. The chain is built from TRBV13 and TRBJ2-3, with no clear D. The length of the CDR3 is 12 residues. The germline gives CDR1 PRHDT, CDR2 FYEKMQ (reference sequence). V was shortened by 8 bases and J by 4 bases, with 10 bases between the two germline ends.

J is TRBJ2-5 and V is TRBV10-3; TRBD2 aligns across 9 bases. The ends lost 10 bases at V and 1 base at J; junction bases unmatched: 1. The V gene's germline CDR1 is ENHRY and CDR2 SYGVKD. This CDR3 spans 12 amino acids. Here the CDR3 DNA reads TGTGCCACGCGGGGGGGCCAAGAGACCCAGTACTTC. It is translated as CATRGGQETQYF.

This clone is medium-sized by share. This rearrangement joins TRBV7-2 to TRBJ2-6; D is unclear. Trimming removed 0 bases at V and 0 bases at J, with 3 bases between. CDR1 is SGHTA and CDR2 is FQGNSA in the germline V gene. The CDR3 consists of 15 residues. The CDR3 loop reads CASSLAPSGANVLTF. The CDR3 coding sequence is TGTGCCAGCAGCTTAGCCCCCTCTGGGGCCAACGTCCTGACTTTC.

CDR3 DNA sequence: TGCGCCAGCAGCCAACCGGAGCCCTACTATGGCTACACCTTC. This gives the protein CASSQPEPYYGYTF. This rearrangement joins TRBV4-1 to TRBJ1-2, with no clear D. Trimming removed 2 bases at V and 3 bases at J, with 10 bases between. CDR3 size: 14 residues. From germline, CDR1 is MGHRA and CDR2 YSYEKL.

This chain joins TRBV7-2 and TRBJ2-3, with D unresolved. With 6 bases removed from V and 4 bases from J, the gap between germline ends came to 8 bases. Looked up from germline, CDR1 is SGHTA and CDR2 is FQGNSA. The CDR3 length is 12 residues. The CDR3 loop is CASSWDPDTQYF. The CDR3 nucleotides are TGTGCCAGCAGTTGGGATCCAGATACGCAGTATTTT.

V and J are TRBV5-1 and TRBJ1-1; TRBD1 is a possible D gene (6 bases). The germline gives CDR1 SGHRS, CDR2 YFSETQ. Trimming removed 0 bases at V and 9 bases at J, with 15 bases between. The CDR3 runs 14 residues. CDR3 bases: TGCGCCAGCAGCTTGGTGGGATCGGACAGAAAAGCTTTCTTT. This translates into CASSLVGSDRKAFF.

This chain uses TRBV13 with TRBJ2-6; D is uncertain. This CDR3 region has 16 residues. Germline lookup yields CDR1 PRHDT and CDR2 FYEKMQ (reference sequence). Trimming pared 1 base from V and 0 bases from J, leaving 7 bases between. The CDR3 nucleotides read TGTGCCAGCAGCTTAGTCAGGATCTCTGGGGCCAACGTCCTGACTTTC. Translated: CASSLVRISGANVLTF.

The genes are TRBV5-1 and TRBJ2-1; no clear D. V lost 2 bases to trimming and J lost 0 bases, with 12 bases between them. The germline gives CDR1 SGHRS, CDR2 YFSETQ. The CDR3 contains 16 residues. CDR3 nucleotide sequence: TGCGCCAGCAGCTTTTCCGGGTCCAGCTCCTACAATGAGCAGTTCTTC. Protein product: CASSFSGSSSYNEQFF.

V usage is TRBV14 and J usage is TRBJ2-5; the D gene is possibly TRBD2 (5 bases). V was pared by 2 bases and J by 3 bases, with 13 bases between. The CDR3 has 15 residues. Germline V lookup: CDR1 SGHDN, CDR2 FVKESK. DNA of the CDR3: TGTGCCAGCAGCCAATATCCGGGAATGGAAGAGACCCAGTACTTC. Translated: CASSQYPGMEETQYF.

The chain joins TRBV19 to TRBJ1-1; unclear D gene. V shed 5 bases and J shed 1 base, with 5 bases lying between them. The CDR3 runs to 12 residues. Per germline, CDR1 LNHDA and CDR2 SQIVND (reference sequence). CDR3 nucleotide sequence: TGTGCCAGTAGTCAAGCGAACACTGAAGCTTTCTTT. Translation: CASSQANTEAFF.

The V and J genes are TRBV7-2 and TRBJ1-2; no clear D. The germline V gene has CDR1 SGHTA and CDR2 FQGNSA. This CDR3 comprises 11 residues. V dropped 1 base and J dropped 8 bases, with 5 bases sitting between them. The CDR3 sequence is CASSLGGGYTF. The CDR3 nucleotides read TGTGCCAGCAGCTTAGGTGGCGGCTACACCTTC.

The CDR3 bases are TGTGCCAGCAGTCCCCGGGGGGAGAACACTGAAGCTTTCTTT. It yields the protein CASSPRGENTEAFF. The chain joins TRBV6-4 to TRBJ1-1; D might be TRBD1 (5 bases). CDR3 length equals 14 residues. Deletions cut 5 bases from V and 1 base from J, with 11 bases between. Looked up from germline, CDR1 is MRHNA and CDR2 is SNTAGT.